A single sample is the source of the 30 T cell receptor beta chains below, sequenced in a study of T cells in Graves' hyperthyroidism and ophthalmopathy. Amplification yielded TCR beta CDR3 regions, with RNA transcripts as the source. A first-round RT-PCR of the TCR CDR3 used the HTBI primer set. Each CDR3 protein is one row after TCRdb ran MiXCR on the multiplex PCR reads. This repertoire shows more than 500,000 distinct CDR3 sequences, over 12% found once; its top ten account for around 4.5%. The sample was blood. These receptors all stem from a woman in her forties with Graves' ophthalmopathy.

As regards this clonotype: A much larger clone is a single base away; this may be a read error. This is likely a read error, given that the CDR3 carries no conserved phenylalanine or tryptophan at its end. The chain carries TRBV12-3 or TRBV12-4 and TRBJ1-2; 9 bases match TRBD1. The CDR3 length is 14 residues. Trimming took 6 bases from V and 3 from J; bases not matched to a gene: 5. The CDR3 nucleotides are TGTGCCAGCAGCCGGGACAGGGCTCACTATGGCTACACCCTC. This encodes CASSRDRAHYGYTL.

This chain links TRBV7-3 with TRBJ2-5, with TRBD2 matching 13 bases. The CDR3 contains 15 residues. The V segment lost 5 bases and the J segment 13 bases; nucleotides outside the gene matches: 13. Germline values: CDR1 SGHTA, CDR2 FQGTGA. CDR3 loop: CASSAPGLAGDLGYF. The CDR3 nucleotides read TGTGCCAGCAGCGCCCCCGGACTAGCGGGGGACCTGGGGTACTTC.

Ten or more counts support this clonotype. This sequence joins TRBV2 and TRBJ1-1; tentative D call: TRBD1 (6 bases). Germline CDR1 reads SNHLY; CDR2 reads FYNNEI. The CDR3 sequence is 14 residues long. Trimming shortened V by 8 bases and J by 5 bases, and 18 bases separated the two germline ends. The CDR3 loop is CASVAGGAYTEAFF. The CDR3 nucleotides are TGTGCCAGCGTGGCGGGGGGGGCATATACTGAAGCTTTCTTT.

V and J are TRBV11-2 and TRBJ1-1; D gene uncertain. This CDR3 is built from 16 residues. The germline V gene encodes CDR1 SGHAT and CDR2 FQNNGV. V was trimmed by 2 bases and J by 2 bases, leaving 15 bases between them. Written as DNA, the CDR3 is TGTGCCAGCAGCTTAACCCGCCTGGGCCTTAACACTGAAGCTTTCTTT. This encodes CASSLTRLGLNTEAFF.

Note on this clonotype: This may arise from a read error, as a much more abundant clone is one base away. The chain combines TRBV20-1 with TRBJ2-5, with D perhaps matching TRBD2 (7 bases). The CDR3 runs 11 residues. Per the germline V gene, CDR1 is DFQATT and CDR2 is SNEGSKA (reference sequence). The CDR3 region is CSASIGGAHYF. CDR3 sequence (DNA): TGCAGTGCTAGCATAGGGGGGGCCCATTACTTC.

The V call is TRBV6-1, the J call TRBJ1-4; D is uncertain. Germline values: CDR1 MNHNS, CDR2 SASEGT. V dropped 6 bases and J dropped 8 bases, with 22 bases sitting between them. CDR3 length: 16 amino acids. The CDR3 DNA reads as TGTGCCAGCAGCAGACCGGGAGACGCAACTCAAGAAAAACTGTTTTTT. Translating gives CASSRPGDATQEKLFF.

The CDR3 protein is CASSPLGQSDTIQYF. CDR3 DNA: TGTGCCAGCAGCCCCCTTGGACAGAGTGATACCATTCAGTACTTC. The chain uses TRBV7-3 and TRBJ2-4, with D maybe TRBD1 (6 bases). CDR3 length: 15 amino acids. V was cut by 5 bases and J by 9 bases, with 20 bases left in between. The germline V gene encodes CDR1 SGHTA and CDR2 FQGTGA. The entire variable domain, with the rest obtained from reference TRBV7-3 and TRBJ2-4, is as follows: GAGVSQTPSNKVTEKGKYVELRCDPISGHTALYWYRQSLGQGPEFLIYFQGTGAADDSGLPNDRFFAVRPEGSVSTLKIQRTERGDSAVYLCASSPLGQSDTIQYFGAGTRLSVL.

This clonotype was seen at least ten times. V usage is TRBV6-2 or TRBV6-3 and J usage is TRBJ2-6; D is uncertain. Trimming cost V 7 bases and J 0 bases, with 7 bases left between them. The CDR3 is 14 residues long. Germline-derived CDR1 and CDR2 are MNHEY and SVGEGT. This CDR3 is CASKGRSGANVLTF. For the CDR3, the DNA is TGTGCCAGCAAAGGGCGCTCTGGGGCCAACGTCCTGACTTTC.

This clonotype was seen ten or more times. The rearrangement uses TRBV20-1 and TRBJ2-7; the D gene is possibly TRBD2 (5 bases). V lost 1 base and J lost 7, with 11 bases in between. The length of the CDR3 is 12 residues. CDR1 and CDR2 (germline): DFQATT, SNEGSKA (reference sequence). This chain's CDR3 is CSARGVAGEQYF. DNA for the CDR3: TGCAGTGCTAGAGGAGTTGCGGGTGAGCAGTACTTC.

This clonotype turned up a few times. The rearrangement joins TRBV12-3 or TRBV12-4 to TRBJ1-2, with D possibly TRBD1 on 5 matching bases. Deletions cut 3 bases from V and 1 base from J, with 9 bases between. This CDR3 region has 14 residues. The CDR3 region has the DNA TGTGCCAGCAGTTTCGCAGGGAGTAACTATGGCTACACCTTC. Translation: CASSFAGSNYGYTF.

Only a few counts were recorded for this clonotype. The chain uses TRBV28 and TRBJ1-5; 8 nucleotides align to TRBD1. The CDR3 covers 20 residues. Germline CDR1 reads MDHEN; CDR2 reads SYDVKM. J lost 0 bases, V lost 2 bases, and 15 bases had no gene match. CDR3 protein: CASSLRRRQGYEFSNQPQHF. The CDR3 DNA follows: TGTGCCAGCAGTTTACGCCGGCGACAGGGGTACGAGTTTAGCAATCAGCCCCAGCATTTT.

This clonotype was recorded a few times. The chain combines TRBV25-1 with TRBJ2-3, with D perhaps matching TRBD2 (6 bases). This CDR3 region has 17 residues. The germline V gene encodes CDR1 MGHDK and CDR2 SYGVNS. V was clipped by 3 bases and J by 4 bases, with 20 bases between them. In nucleotides, the CDR3 is TGTGCCAGCAGTGACCCACCTAGCGCCTATTCCCCAGATACGCAGTATTTT. Protein product: CASSDPPSAYSPDTQYF.

This clonotype was picked up many times. CDR3 in amino acids: CSATTGRVNYGYTF. The DNA for the CDR3 is TGCAGTGCTACTACAGGACGGGTTAACTATGGCTACACCTTC. This chain uses TRBV20-1 with TRBJ1-2, with D possibly being TRBD1 (5 bases). V was trimmed by 4 bases and J by 1 base, leaving 13 bases between them. Per germline, CDR1 DFQATT and CDR2 SNEGSKA (reference sequence). The CDR3 runs 14 residues.

This clonotype was recorded at least ten times. The DNA for the CDR3 is TGTGCCACCAGCAGAGATCTTCAGTTTTCCGGCCACGAGCAGTACTTC. Amino acid sequence: CATSRDLQFSGHEQYF. The V and J genes are TRBV15 and TRBJ2-7; D remains ambiguous. Germline loops: CDR1 LNHNV, CDR2 YYDKDF (reference sequence). The V end was cut by 0 bases, the J end by 5 bases, with 17 bases between. This CDR3 contains 16 residues.

This clonotype showed up many times. As DNA, the CDR3 is TGTGCCAGCAGCCGGGCTAGCGGGAGTACCTACGAGCAGTACTTC. Its translation is CASSRASGSTYEQYF. V is TRBV5-4 and J is TRBJ2-7, with 10 bases matching TRBD2. Germline V gene sequence: CDR1 SGHNT, CDR2 YYREEE (reference sequence). The length of the CDR3 is 15 residues. The V segment lost 4 bases and the J segment 2 bases; nucleotides outside the gene matches: 6.

In its sample, this clonotype was seen many times. CDR3 in DNA: TGTGCCACCAGCAGAGTTGAGAAGCCTTACGAGCAGTACTTC. It is translated as CATSRVEKPYEQYF. The chain combines TRBV15 with TRBJ2-7; the D is unclear. Trimming removed 1 base from V and 4 bases from J, with 11 bases in between. This CDR3 has 14 amino acids. Germline CDR1 is LNHNV and CDR2 is YYDKDF (reference sequence).

In this sample, this clonotype turned up many times. The chain carries TRBV19 and TRBJ1-1; D gene unclear. V gave up 1 base and J gave up 4 bases, with 7 bases separating them. Germline V gene data show CDR1 as LNHDA and CDR2 as SQIVND (reference sequence). The CDR3 consists of 13 residues. CDR3 nucleotide sequence: TGTGCCAGTAGTATAGGGGTTGGCACTGAAGCTTTCTTT. This sequence encodes CASSIGVGTEAFF.

This chain connects TRBV7-2 to TRBJ2-7; the D gene is possibly TRBD2 (6 bases). CDR1 and CDR2 from the germline V gene are SGHTA and FQGNSA. Trimming took off 5 bases at V and 6 bases at J, with 17 bases between the two ends. The CDR3 is 14 residues long. CDR3 sequence reads: CASSPRAGLGEQYF. The CDR3 DNA is TGTGCCAGCAGCCCCCGGGCGGGATTGGGCGAGCAGTACTTC.

This clonotype was observed many times. The J gene is TRBJ2-7, the V gene TRBV6-4; TRBD2 matches 15 bases. The germline V gene encodes CDR1 MRHNA and CDR2 SNTAGT. J was trimmed by 3 bases and V by 6 bases; bases with no gene match: 12. This CDR3 region has 18 residues. The CDR3 DNA follows: TGTGCCAGCAGCGACGGACTAGCGGGAGGGTTAGGATTCTACGAGCAGTACTTC. Protein: CASSDGLAGGLGFYEQYF.

This chain joins TRBV6-1 and TRBJ2-7; 8 nucleotides match TRBD1. The CDR3 totals 15 residues. Germline loops: CDR1 MNHNS, CDR2 SASEGT. The trim removed 6 bases at V and 0 bases at J, leaving 7 bases unmatched. The CDR3, as DNA: TGTGCCAGCAGAACCGACAGGGGAAACTCCTACGAGCAGTACTTC. The encoded protein is CASRTDRGNSYEQYF.

This clonotype was found many times. This chain uses TRBV6-2 or TRBV6-3 with TRBJ2-7; 7 bases are a match to TRBD1. This CDR3 region has 12 residues. Germline CDR1 and CDR2: MNHEY and SVGEGT. The J segment lost 3 bases and the V segment lost 10 bases, leaving 6 bases of the junction unmatched. The CDR3 DNA is TGTGCCACTTCGGGACAGATCTACGAGCAGTACTTC. Protein product: CATSGQIYEQYF.

This clonotype showed up many times. The chain combines TRBV28 with TRBJ2-7, with TRBD2 as a possible D gene (6 bases). There are 13 residues in the CDR3. Germline lookup yields CDR1 MDHEN and CDR2 SYDVKM. V lost 3 bases, J lost 3 bases, and 9 bases lay in between. The CDR3 DNA reads TGTGCCAGCAGTTTCGCGGAGGGCTACGAGCAGTACTTC. The encoded protein is CASSFAEGYEQYF. Together with reference TRBV28 and TRBJ2-7, the CDR3 gives the full variable domain: DVKVTQSSRYLVKRTGEKVFLECVQDMDHENMFWYRQDPGLGLRLIYFSYDVKMKEKGDIPEGYSVSREKKERFSLILESASTNQTSMYLCASSFAEGYEQYFGPGTRLTVT.

The chain joins TRBV25-1 to TRBJ2-7, with 8 bases matching TRBD1. Germline trimming cut 10 bases from V and 5 bases from J; bases unmatched to any gene: 10. Germline CDR1 MGHDK, CDR2 SYGVNS. The CDR3 totals 13 residues. The CDR3 protein is CATMTGETDEQYF. The CDR3 DNA follows: TGTGCCACGATGACAGGGGAAACCGACGAGCAGTACTTC.

The chain recombines TRBV6-1 with TRBJ1-1; no firm D call. This CDR3 has 13 residues. V was shortened by 6 bases and J by 5 bases, with 13 bases between the two germline ends. Germline V gives CDR1 MNHNS, CDR2 SASEGT. The CDR3 coding sequence is TGTGCCAGCAGGAAGGGTGTAGTGACTGAAGCTTTCTTT. Translating it yields CASRKGVVTEAFF.

The table lists this clonotype with many counts. The V and J genes are TRBV7-2 and TRBJ1-2, with a weak D call TRBD1 (5 bases). The germline V gene encodes CDR1 SGHTA and CDR2 FQGNSA. Trimming left V 5 bases short and J 8 bases short, with 15 bases between. The CDR3 contains 13 residues. The CDR3 sequence: CASSPKGWRGYTF. CDR3 bases: TGTGCCAGCAGCCCTAAGGGGTGGAGAGGCTACACCTTC.

This clonotype was observed at least ten times. This chain links TRBV20-1 with TRBJ1-1; no clear D gene. Trimming shortened V by 6 bases and J by 0 bases, and 8 bases separated the two germline ends. Germline V CDR1 and CDR2: DFQATT, SNEGSKA (reference sequence). The CDR3 consists of 12 residues. In nucleotides, the CDR3 is TGCAGTGCCAGAACACTGAACACTGAAGCTTTCTTT. Its protein product is CSARTLNTEAFF.

This clonotype appeared many times. This chain uses TRBV28 with TRBJ2-5; D not resolved. CDR3 length equals 11 residues. Germline V gene lookup returns CDR1 MDHEN and CDR2 SYDVKM. Trimming removed 8 bases at V and 4 bases at J, with 8 bases between. The CDR3 is CASGIRETQYF. CDR3 nucleotide sequence: TGTGCCAGCGGAATACGAGAGACCCAGTACTTC.

Ten or more counts support this clonotype. This chain connects TRBV2 to TRBJ2-1, with 9 bases that match TRBD2. This CDR3 has 16 residues. J gave up 0 bases and V 4 bases, and 4 bases lay outside the gene matches. Germline lookup yields CDR1 SNHLY and CDR2 FYNNEI. The CDR3 sequence: CASSGYSGGSYNEQFF. The CDR3 nucleotides are TGTGCCAGCAGTGGGTATAGCGGGGGCTCCTACAATGAGCAGTTCTTC.

This clonotype occurred many times. This chain connects TRBV6-2 or TRBV6-3 to TRBJ2-7; 9 nucleotides agree with TRBD2. This CDR3 is 12 amino acids long. CDR1 is MNHEY, CDR2 SVGEGT, per germline. The ends lost 8 bases at V and 6 bases at J; junction bases unmatched: 5. The CDR3 loop reads CASQGLATEQYF. In nucleotides, the CDR3 is TGTGCCAGCCAAGGACTAGCGACCGAGCAGTACTTC.

Points on this clonotype: A much larger clone lies one base from this, so it may be a read error. The V call is TRBV11-2, the J call TRBJ1-3; D call uncertain. CDR3 length: 13 residues. V was pared by 3 bases and J by 3 bases, with 6 bases between. Germline CDR1 reads SGHAT; CDR2 reads FQNNGV. CDR3 loop: CASSFDFGNTIYF. In nucleotides, the CDR3 is TGTGCCAGCAGCTTTGATTTTGGAAACACCATATATTTT.